This T cell receptor beta chain emerged from a study of blood T cell repertoires in COVID-19. The wider study: Material from acute and convalescent COVID-19 was sourced from the United States, Italy and Spain. From T cells, B-cell-depleted T cells, or PBMCs came the material, which was cDNA or gDNA.

CDR1 is MNHEY and CDR2 is SMNVEV in the germline V gene (reference sequence). This CDR3 contains 14 residues. With 5 bases clipped from V and 8 bases from J, the junction kept 6 bases outside the gene matches. Authors' processing steps: Using reference gene primer amplification, nucleated cell counts were estimated. Clones were sequenced by immunoSEQ multiplex PCR, and TCRdb holds only the in-frame ones, with some missing. The V and J calls and clone size come from that table; D and trimming were worked out from the DNA. The table shows approximately 46,000 clones, with 70% to 85% occurring only once.

This TCR came from a human donor in a cohort sampled during active COVID-19. Specimen: peripheral blood. This chain uses TRBV27 with TRBJ1-6, with TRBD1 matching over 7 bases. The CDR3 loop reads CASSATGTHSPLHF. The CDR3 DNA reads as TGTGCCAGCAGTGCGACAGGGACGCATTCACCCCTCCACTTT.